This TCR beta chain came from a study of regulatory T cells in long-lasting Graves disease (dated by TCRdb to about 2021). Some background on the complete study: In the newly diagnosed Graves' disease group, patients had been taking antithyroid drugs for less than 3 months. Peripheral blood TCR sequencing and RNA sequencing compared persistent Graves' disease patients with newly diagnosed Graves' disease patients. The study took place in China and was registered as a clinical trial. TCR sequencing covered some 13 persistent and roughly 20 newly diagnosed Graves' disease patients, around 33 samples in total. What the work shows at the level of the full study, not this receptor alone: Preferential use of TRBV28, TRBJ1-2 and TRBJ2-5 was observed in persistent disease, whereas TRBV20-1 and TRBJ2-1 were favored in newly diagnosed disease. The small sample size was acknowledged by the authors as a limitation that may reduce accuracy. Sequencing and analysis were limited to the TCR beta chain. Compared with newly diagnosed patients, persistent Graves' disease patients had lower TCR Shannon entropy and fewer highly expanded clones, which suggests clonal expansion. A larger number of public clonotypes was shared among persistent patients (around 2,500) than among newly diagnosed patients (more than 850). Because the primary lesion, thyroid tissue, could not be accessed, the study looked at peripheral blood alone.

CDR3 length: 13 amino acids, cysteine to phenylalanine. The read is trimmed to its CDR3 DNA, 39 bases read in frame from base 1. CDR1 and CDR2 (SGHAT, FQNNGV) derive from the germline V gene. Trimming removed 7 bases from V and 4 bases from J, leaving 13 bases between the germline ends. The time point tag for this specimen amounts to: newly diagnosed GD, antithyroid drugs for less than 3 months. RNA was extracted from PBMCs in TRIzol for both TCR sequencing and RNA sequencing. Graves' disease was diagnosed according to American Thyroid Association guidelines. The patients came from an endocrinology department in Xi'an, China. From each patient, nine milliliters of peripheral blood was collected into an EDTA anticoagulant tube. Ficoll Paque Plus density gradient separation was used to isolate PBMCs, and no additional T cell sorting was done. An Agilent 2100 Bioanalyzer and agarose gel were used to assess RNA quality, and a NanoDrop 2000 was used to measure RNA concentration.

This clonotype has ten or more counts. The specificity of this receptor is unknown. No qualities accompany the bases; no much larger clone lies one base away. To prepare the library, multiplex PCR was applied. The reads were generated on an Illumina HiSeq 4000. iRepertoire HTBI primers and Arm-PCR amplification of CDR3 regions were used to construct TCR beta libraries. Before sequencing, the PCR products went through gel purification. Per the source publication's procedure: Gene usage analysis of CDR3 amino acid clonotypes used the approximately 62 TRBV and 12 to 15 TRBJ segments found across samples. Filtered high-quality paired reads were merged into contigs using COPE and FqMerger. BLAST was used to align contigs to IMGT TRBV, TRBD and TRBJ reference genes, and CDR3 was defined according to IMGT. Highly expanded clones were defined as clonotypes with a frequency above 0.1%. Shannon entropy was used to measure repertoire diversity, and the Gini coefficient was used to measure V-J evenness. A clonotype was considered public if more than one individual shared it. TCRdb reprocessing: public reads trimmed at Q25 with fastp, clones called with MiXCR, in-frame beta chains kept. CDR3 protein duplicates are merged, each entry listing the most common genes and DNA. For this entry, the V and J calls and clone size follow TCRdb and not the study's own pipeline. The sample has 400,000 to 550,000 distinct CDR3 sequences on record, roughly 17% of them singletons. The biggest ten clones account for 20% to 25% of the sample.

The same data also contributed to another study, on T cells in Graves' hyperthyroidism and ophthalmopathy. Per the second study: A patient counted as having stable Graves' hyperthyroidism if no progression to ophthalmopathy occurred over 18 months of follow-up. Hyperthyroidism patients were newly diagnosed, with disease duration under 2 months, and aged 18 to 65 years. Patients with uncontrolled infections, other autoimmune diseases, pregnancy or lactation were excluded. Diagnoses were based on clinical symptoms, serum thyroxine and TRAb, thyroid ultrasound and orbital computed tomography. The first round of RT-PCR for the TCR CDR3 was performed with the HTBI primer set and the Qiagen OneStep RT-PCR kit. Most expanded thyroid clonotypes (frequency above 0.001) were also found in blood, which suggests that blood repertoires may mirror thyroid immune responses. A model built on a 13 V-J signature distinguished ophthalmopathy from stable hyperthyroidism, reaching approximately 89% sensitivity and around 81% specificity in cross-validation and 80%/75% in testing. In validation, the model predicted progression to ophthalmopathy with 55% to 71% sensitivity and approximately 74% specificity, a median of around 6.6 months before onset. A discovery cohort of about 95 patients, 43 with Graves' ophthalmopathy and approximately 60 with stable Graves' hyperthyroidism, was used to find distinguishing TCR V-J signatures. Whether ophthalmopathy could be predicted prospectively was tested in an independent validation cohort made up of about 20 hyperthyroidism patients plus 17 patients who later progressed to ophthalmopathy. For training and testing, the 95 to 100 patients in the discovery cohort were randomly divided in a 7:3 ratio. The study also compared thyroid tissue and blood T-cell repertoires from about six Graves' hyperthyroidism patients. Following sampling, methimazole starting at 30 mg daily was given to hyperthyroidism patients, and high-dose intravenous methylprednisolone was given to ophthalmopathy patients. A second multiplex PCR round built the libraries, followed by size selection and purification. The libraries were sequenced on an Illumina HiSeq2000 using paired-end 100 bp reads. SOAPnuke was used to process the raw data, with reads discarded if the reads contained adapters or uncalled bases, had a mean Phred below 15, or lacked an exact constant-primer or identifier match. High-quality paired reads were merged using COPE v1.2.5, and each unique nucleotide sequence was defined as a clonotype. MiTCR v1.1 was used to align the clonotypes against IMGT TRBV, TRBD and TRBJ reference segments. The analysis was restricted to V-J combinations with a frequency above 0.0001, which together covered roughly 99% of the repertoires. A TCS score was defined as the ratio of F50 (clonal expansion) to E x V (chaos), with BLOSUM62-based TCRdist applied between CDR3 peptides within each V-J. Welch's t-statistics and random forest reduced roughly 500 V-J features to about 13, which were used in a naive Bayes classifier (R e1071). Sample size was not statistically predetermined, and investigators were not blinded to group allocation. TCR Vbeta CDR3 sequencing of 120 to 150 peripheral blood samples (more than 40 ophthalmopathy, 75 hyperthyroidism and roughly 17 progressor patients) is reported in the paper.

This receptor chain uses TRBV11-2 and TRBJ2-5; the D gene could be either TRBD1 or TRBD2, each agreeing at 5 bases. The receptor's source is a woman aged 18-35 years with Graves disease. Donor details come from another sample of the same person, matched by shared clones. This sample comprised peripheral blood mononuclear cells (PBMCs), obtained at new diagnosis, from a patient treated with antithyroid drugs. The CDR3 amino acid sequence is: CASISRGRETQYF. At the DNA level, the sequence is TGTGCCAGCATCTCAAGGGGACGAGAGACCCAGTACTTC.